This record looks at one T cell receptor (beta chain) sequence and its context. The data originate from a study of blood T cell repertoires in COVID-19. Sequencing was performed with immunoSEQ multiplex PCR; in TCRdb, only in-frame clones are kept and a portion is missing. Among about 320,000 clones listed, under 95% were seen once. Trimming removed 2 bases from V and 0 bases from J; junction bases left unmatched: 4. CDR3 length equals 16 residues. Germline V gene sequence: CDR1 MNHEY, CDR2 SMNVEV (reference sequence). Clinical histories supplied by participants themselves formed the basis of cohort assignment.

This TCR came from a man between 60 and 75 years old who had recovered from COVID-19. Material: PBMCs or T cells enriched from blood (not recorded which). V usage is TRBV27 and J usage is TRBJ2-4; 7 bases agree with TRBD1. CDR3 nucleotides: TGTGCCAGCAGTTTAACGGACAGGATAGCCAAAAACATTCAGTACTTC. Protein: CASSLTDRIAKNIQYF.